This TCR beta chain was documented in a study of blood T cell repertoires in COVID-19 (TCRdb year 2020). For the wider study: The collaborator samples originated in the United States, Italy and Spain and spanned the acute and convalescent phases of COVID-19. The prospective study material was composed of cDNA or gDNA derived from T cells, B-cell-depleted T cells, or PBMCs. The dataset comprised deeply sampled blood TCRbeta repertoires from subjects exposed to, actively infected with, or recovered from COVID-19. The repertoires were released in a freely available public database intended as a resource for research on the immune response to SARS-CoV-2. The samples were drawn from the first 160 participants of the ongoing ImmuneRACE study and from 1,254 subjects provided by 6 global collaborators. A de-identified subject ID, COVID-19 status, age in years and sex were almost always included in the sample metadata. HLA class I and class II types, where available, came from metadata supplied by the sample provider rather than from assay-based typing. Study-wide findings and limitations: Clinical and demographic metadata were provided uncurated, with the amount varying by source and participant.

This clone was observed a few times. It has no known antigen specificity. Qualities for individual bases were not recorded, and no much larger clone is one base off. TCRbeta CDR3 regions were amplified from genomic DNA using the immunoSEQ Assay, a bias-controlled multiplex PCR. Per the original workflow: Within the assay, amplification of reference gene primers was used to estimate how many nucleated cells each sample contained. To quantify the absolute abundance of each unique TCRbeta CDR3 rearrangement, sequence reads were collapsed and filtered. For each sample, productive Simpson clonality was calculated as the square root of Simpson's diversity index across productive rearrangements. TCRdb re-hosts the immuneACCESS table, in-frame sequences only. Its copies lack some clones; in the studies checked, an unresolved V gene accounts for under half of them, and the cause for the rest is not known. For V, J and clone size, that table is used; D and trimming come from the DNA. The sample table contains 150,000 to 200,000 clones; only one count was recorded for roughly 90% of them. The ten largest clones capture approximately 2.9% of the sample.

Each collaborating institution followed its own protocols to collect whole blood in K2EDTA tubes. For TCRbeta analysis, collaborators shipped samples as frozen whole blood, isolated PBMCs, or DNA extracted from either of those sample types. The CDR3 numbers 11 residues from cysteine through phenylalanine. Of the read, only the CDR3 DNA is kept; its 33 bases are in frame from base 1. V is reduced by 4 bases and J by 8 bases, leaving a spacing of 8 bases between them. The germline V gene gives CDR1 as MNHEY and CDR2 as SVGAGI. The receptor's source is a man between 60 and 70 years old with acute or convalescent COVID-19. Sequenced sample: peripheral blood. This chain joins TRBV6-5 to TRBJ1-2; no D gene is confidently identified. For the CDR3, the sequence is CASSSDLGYTF. Here is the DNA: TGTGCCAGCAGTTCTGACTTGGGCTACACCTTC.